This T cell receptor (beta chain) is from a study of blood T cell repertoires in COVID-19. The CDR3 runs 12 residues. Germline V CDR1 and CDR2: SGHRS, YFSETQ. V lost 3 bases and J 5 bases, leaving 8 bases between the germline ends. Method: immunoSEQ multiplex PCR; TCRdb's copy keeps in-frame clones and lacks some. The sample has 250,000 to 350,000 clones; 75% to 90% are singletons. V and J are TRBV5-1 and TRBJ2-5, with D tentatively TRBD2 (6 bases). The specimen sequenced was peripheral blood. The receptor's source is a man younger than 40 with acute or convalescent COVID-19. The DNA of the CDR3 is TGCGCCAGCAGCTCGGGGAGGGAGACCCAGTACTTC. This codes for CASSSGRETQYF.